Listed below are T cell receptor beta chains from one sample, sequenced in a study of CD8 T cells in ankylosing spondylitis. TCRdb processed the 5' RACE reads anew with MiXCR; each CDR3 protein has one entry. Of around 120,000 distinct CDR3 sequences in the sample, under 30% are singletons; the top ten hold approximately 13%. Sequencing was carried out using synovial fluid, either unsorted or a sorted T cell fraction (not recorded which). Receptors originate from a male donor with ankylosing spondylitis. The conserved cysteine and the conserved F or W are not part of the CDR3 here. Clone size is given for some rows only: seen once, a few or many times, or a class if the clone is expanded.

v_call	clone_size	j_call	cdr3_aa
TRBV11-2	.	TRBJ2-5	ASSIGTALQETQY
TRBV7-9	.	TRBJ1-2	ASSVGPTGTYGYT
TRBV5-6	.	TRBJ2-5	ASSLERAGAHQETQY
TRBV20-1	.	TRBJ2-1	SARDPVQGGNEQF
TRBV7-9	.	TRBJ2-1	ASRPGQPGDEQF
TRBV19	.	TRBJ1-5	ASSVVRAGAESNQPQH
TRBV12-3/TRBV12-4	many	TRBJ2-3	ASSLGPGTQY
TRBV29-1	few	TRBJ1-4	SVEGSPGQGGEKLF
TRBV20-1	many	TRBJ2-1	SAASGSNEQF
TRBV9	.	TRBJ1-1	ASSETGTAF
TRBV25-1	.	TRBJ1-1	ASSEWENTEAF
TRBV7-9	few	TRBJ2-1	ASSLAWPPVGF
TRBV24-1	.	TRBJ2-1	ATSDFAGDNEQF
TRBV7-2	.	TRBJ1-1	ASEWAVNTEAF
TRBV24-1	many	TRBJ2-1	ATSAPDRSFNEQF
TRBV5-1	few	TRBJ1-1	ASSYGQGALITEAF
TRBV18	.	TRBJ1-1	ASSPRTGGGDTEAF
TRBV20-1	.	TRBJ1-5	SARVGTDDPYSQPQH
TRBV2	.	TRBJ2-2	ASSYTSGRAPGELF
TRBV10-2	.	TRBJ2-3	ASTPSGVSTDTQY
TRBV29-1	.	TRBJ1-1	SSWDRGNTEAF
TRBV3-1	few	TRBJ1-1	ASSPMEGGEAF
TRBV6-2/TRBV6-3	.	TRBJ1-5	ASSYLNYGQPQH
TRBV28	.	TRBJ2-7	ASSFIGRVYEQY
TRBV11-2	few	TRBJ1-1	ASSFKGNTEAF